This T cell receptor (beta chain) was obtained from a study of CXCR3-negative and CXCR3-positive naive CD8 T cells. Study-level results: Fresh PBMCs went into most assays, and CXCR3 expression partly declined after cryopreservation. CXCR3-positive naive cells had TRB CDR3s that were more hydrophobic than CXCR3-negative naive cells had.

Regarding this clonotype: Its specificity is not known.

The CDR3 has 12 amino acids. The method, 5' RACE with UMI labels, was used to prepare the TRB cDNA libraries. TCRdb reprocessed the 5' RACE reads; each CDR3 protein has one entry and no DNA is given. The listing contains tens of thousands of distinct CDR3 sequences. Input material: naive CXCR3+ CD8+ T cells from blood. The subset here: CD45RO-CCR7+CD27+CD95- naive CD8+ T cells expressing CXCR3 (TNR3+). The chain employs TRBV12-3 or TRBV12-4 and TRBJ2-1. This receptor was obtained from a human donor in good health. Some clones in this sample may be carry-over from other donors' samples. The CDR3 sequence: CASSAVWGEQFF.